Below, 19 T cell receptor beta chains from the same sample are listed, as sequenced in a study of CD8 T cells in Susac syndrome. Reverse transcription of 0.5 to 1 ug RNA was performed with random hexamers. TCRdb used MiXCR to reprocess the immunoSEQ multiplex PCR reads, holding one entry per CDR3 protein. The sample carries fewer than 150,000 distinct CDR3 sequences, 95% recorded once. The specimen sequenced was CD8+ T cells from PBMCs. The source of these receptors is a human donor with Susac syndrome.

The V gene is TRBV7-9, the J gene TRBJ2-7; the D is unclear. Trimming took off 4 bases at V and 1 base at J, with 5 bases between the two ends. CDR3 length equals 12 residues. From germline, CDR1 is SEHNR and CDR2 FQNEAQ (reference sequence). Here the CDR3 reads CASSYMSYEQYF. DNA for the CDR3: TGTGCCAGCAGCTACATGTCCTACGAGCAGTACTTC. The entire variable domain, with the rest obtained from reference TRBV7-9 and TRBJ2-7, is as follows: DTGVSQNPRHKITKRGQNVTFRCDPISEHNRLYWYRQTLGQGPEFLTYFQNEAQLEKSRLLSDRFSAERPKGSFSTLEIQRTEQGDSAMYLCASSYMSYEQYFGPGTRLTVT.

V gene TRBV20-1 combines with J gene TRBJ2-1, with 11 bases matching TRBD2. CDR3 size: 18 residues. V shed 6 bases, J shed 1 base, and the junction held 14 bases outside the gene matches. CDR1 is DFQATT and CDR2 is SNEGSKA in the germline V gene (reference sequence). In DNA form, the CDR3 reads TGCAGTGCCCCCCGCCCCTCACTAGCGGGAGCATCCTACAATGAGCAGTTCTTC. Its translation is CSAPRPSLAGASYNEQFF.

This clonotype appeared once. The chain links TRBV7-9 to TRBJ2-5; perhaps D is TRBD1 or TRBD2 (5 bases each). In germline, CDR1 is SEHNR, CDR2 FQNEAQ (reference sequence). There are 16 residues in the CDR3. Trimming removed 5 bases from V and 1 base from J, with 17 bases in between. The DNA for the CDR3 is TGTGCCAGCAGCCCAGGGACCGCCGAATCCCAAGAGACCCAGTACTTC. It is translated as CASSPGTAESQETQYF.

This chain uses TRBV10-3 with TRBJ1-1; no clear D gene. V dropped 3 bases and J dropped 4 bases, with 6 bases sitting between them. The germline V gene encodes CDR1 ENHRY and CDR2 SYGVKD. CDR3 length equals 12 residues. For the CDR3, the DNA is TGTGCCATCAGTGAATCAGTCACTGAAGCTTTCTTT. Its translation is CAISESVTEAFF.

The chain has TRBV5-5 and TRBJ1-2, with D perhaps TRBD1 (5 bases). The CDR3 contains 15 residues. Between the trimmed V and J ends, which lost 4 bases and 0 bases, there was a span of 13 bases. Germline values: CDR1 SGHKS, CDR2 YYEKEE (reference sequence). The CDR3 DNA reads TGTGCCAGCAGCCTCTGGGACGGACCTAACTATGGCTACACCTTC. It encodes CASSLWDGPNYGYTF.

The J gene is TRBJ1-5, the V gene TRBV4-1; D is ambiguous. The V and J ends lost 7 bases and 3 bases respectively, with 19 bases between them. Germline V gene lookup returns CDR1 MGHRA and CDR2 YSYEKL. This CDR3 has 16 amino acids. For the CDR3, the DNA is TGCGCCAGCACCGTAGGACCCTTGGGTAACAATCAGCCCCAGCATTTT. It codes for CASTVGPLGNNQPQHF.

This chain uses TRBV2 with TRBJ2-7; D unresolved. This CDR3 has 13 residues. Deletions cut 4 bases from V and 2 bases from J, with 9 bases between. Germline lookup yields CDR1 SNHLY and CDR2 FYNNEI. The DNA of the CDR3 is TGTGCCAGCAGTGCCGGGCAGCCCTACGAGCAGTACTTC. It translates to CASSAGQPYEQYF.

V is TRBV20-1 and J is TRBJ2-2; either TRBD1 or TRBD2 may supply D (5 bases each). The CDR3 is 14 amino acids. V gave up 5 bases and J gave up 1 base, with 11 bases separating them. Germline CDR1 DFQATT, CDR2 SNEGSKA (reference sequence). This chain's CDR3 is CSARDGVNTGELFF. In DNA form, the CDR3 reads TGCAGTGCTCGGGACGGAGTGAACACCGGGGAGCTGTTTTTT.

The rearrangement uses TRBV12-3 or TRBV12-4 and TRBJ2-7; no definite D call. V lost 3 bases, J lost 7 bases, and 7 bases lay in between. CDR3 size: 11 residues. The chain's CDR3 is CASSFQREQYF. CDR3 nucleotide sequence: TGTGCCAGCAGTTTTCAACGGGAGCAGTACTTC.

The chain is built from TRBV18 and TRBJ2-7; 7 bases are shared with TRBD1. The CDR3 has 15 amino acids. Looked up from germline, CDR1 is KGHSH and CDR2 is LQKENI. V lost 3 bases and J lost 5; bases outside the gene matches: 10. The DNA for the CDR3 is TGTGCCAGCTCACCGGGGACAGATCTTTCCGACGAGCAGTACTTC. Translation: CASSPGTDLSDEQYF.

J is TRBJ2-7 and V is TRBV27; TRBD2 aligns across 7 bases. Per germline, CDR1 MNHEY and CDR2 SMNVEV (reference sequence). The CDR3 loop spans 17 amino acids. V dropped 3 bases and J dropped 2; count of bases not matched to a gene: 13. The CDR3 sequence is CASSFSLAAAAAYEQYF. The DNA for the CDR3 is TGTGCCAGCAGTTTTTCCCTAGCGGCAGCTGCGGCCTACGAGCAGTACTTC.

The chain recombines TRBV5-1 with TRBJ2-5; 9 nucleotides match TRBD1. Per germline, CDR1 SGHRS and CDR2 YFSETQ. The CDR3 is 15 amino acids. Germline trimming cut 4 bases from V and 4 bases from J; bases unmatched to any gene: 8. The CDR3: CASSQPETGGETQYF. In nucleotides, the CDR3 is TGCGCCAGCAGCCAACCAGAGACAGGGGGAGAGACCCAGTACTTC. The full variable domain, with the rest looked up from reference TRBV5-1 and TRBJ2-5, is KAGVTQTPRYLIKTRGQQVTLSCSPISGHRSVSWYQQTPGQGLQFLFEYFSETQRNKGNFPGRFSGRQFSNSRSEMNVSTLELGDSALYLCASSQPETGGETQYFGPGTRLLVL.

The gene calls are TRBV24-1 and TRBJ2-5; 8 nucleotides line up with TRBD1. Germline loops: CDR1 KGHDR, CDR2 SFDVKD. Trimming cost V 7 bases and J 5 bases; bases outside gene matches: 14. CDR3 length: 16 residues. The CDR3 coding sequence is TGTGCCACCAGCGAGCCCCGGGACAGGCGTGGGGAGACCCAGTACTTC. It yields the protein CATSEPRDRRGETQYF.

The rearrangement links TRBV5-4 to TRBJ2-7, with TRBD2 matching 10 bases. Losses at the gene ends were 2 bases for V and 5 bases for J; bases not matched to a gene: 10. Germline-derived CDR1 and CDR2 are SGHNT and YYREEE (reference sequence). The CDR3 spans 16 residues. This chain's CDR3 is CASSLTSGVPLDEQYF. DNA of the CDR3: TGTGCCAGCAGCTTAACTAGCGGGGTACCTCTTGACGAGCAGTACTTC.

The chain has TRBV9 and TRBJ2-1, with TRBD2 matching 10 bases. Germline-derived CDR1 and CDR2 are SGDLS and YYNGEE. The CDR3 loop spans 15 amino acids. The ends lost 1 base at V and 3 bases at J; junction bases unmatched: 1. CDR3 amino acids: CASSVRTSGYNEQFF. The CDR3 bases are TGTGCCAGCAGCGTAAGGACTAGCGGCTACAATGAGCAGTTCTTC.

The rearrangement links TRBV15 to TRBJ2-7, with D tentatively TRBD2 (6 bases). This CDR3 has 17 residues. The germline V gene has CDR1 LNHNV and CDR2 YYDKDF (reference sequence). The V gene lost 0 bases and the J gene lost 6 bases, with 21 bases spanning the gap. As DNA, the CDR3 is TGTGCCACCAGCAGAGATCAGGTGGGCCCCGGGGGTGGCGAGCAGTACTTC. Protein sequence: CATSRDQVGPGGGEQYF.

The gene calls are TRBV29-1 and TRBJ2-7, with a possible D match to TRBD1 (6 bases). CDR3 length: 13 residues. Germline CDR1 and CDR2: SQVTM and ANQGSEA. With 5 bases removed from V and 0 bases from J, the gap between germline ends came to 11 bases. CDR3 sequence reads: CSVIRDNSYEQYF. The DNA of the CDR3 is TGCAGCGTTATCCGGGACAACTCCTACGAGCAGTACTTC.

The chain combines TRBV4-1 with TRBJ2-5; D might be TRBD1 or TRBD2, each matching 5 bases. The ends were cut back, 2 bases at V and 3 bases at J, with 10 bases in the middle. The CDR3 spans 14 residues. CDR1 MGHRA and CDR2 YSYEKL come from the germline V gene. This CDR3 is CASSQPGPKETQYF. The CDR3 DNA follows: TGCGCCAGCAGCCAACCGGGACCAAAAGAGACCCAGTACTTC.

The CDR3 region has the DNA TGTGCCAGCAGCCAAGGGACGGGACAAGAGACCCAGTACTTC. Residues: CASSQGTGQETQYF. The V call is TRBV14, the J call TRBJ2-5, with TRBD2 as a possible D gene (5 bases). The CDR3 runs to 14 residues. CDR1 and CDR2 (germline): SGHDN, FVKESK. V lost 1 base and J 2 bases, leaving 8 bases between the germline ends. Based on the CDR3 plus reference TRBV14 and TRBJ2-5, the full variable domain is EAGVTQFPSHSVIEKGQTVTLRCDPISGHDNLYWYRRVMGKEIKFLLHFVKESKQDESGMPNNRFLAERTGGTYSTLKVQPAELEDSGVYFCASSQGTGQETQYFGPGTRLLVL.